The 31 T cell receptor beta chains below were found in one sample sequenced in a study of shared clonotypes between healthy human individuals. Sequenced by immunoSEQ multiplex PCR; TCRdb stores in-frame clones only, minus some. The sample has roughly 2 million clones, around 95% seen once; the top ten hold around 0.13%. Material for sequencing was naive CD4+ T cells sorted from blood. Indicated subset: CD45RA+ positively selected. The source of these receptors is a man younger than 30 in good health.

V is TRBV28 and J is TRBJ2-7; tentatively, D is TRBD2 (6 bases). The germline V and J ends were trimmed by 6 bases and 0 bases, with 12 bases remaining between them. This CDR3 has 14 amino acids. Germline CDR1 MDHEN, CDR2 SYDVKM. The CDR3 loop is CASSTHGGSYEQYF. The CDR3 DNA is TGTGCCAGCAGCACCCACGGGGGCTCCTACGAGCAGTACTTC.

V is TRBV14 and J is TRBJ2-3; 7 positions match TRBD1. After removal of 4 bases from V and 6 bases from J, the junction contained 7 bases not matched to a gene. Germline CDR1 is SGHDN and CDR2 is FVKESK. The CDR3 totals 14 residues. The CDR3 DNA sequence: TGTGCCAGCAGCCGAGGGGGCCCGGCGGATACGCAGTATTTT. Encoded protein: CASSRGGPADTQYF.

CDR3 sequence (DNA): TGTGCCAGCAGTTACCGTCCCCGACAGGGGATATACGAGCAGTACTTC. This gives the protein CASSYRPRQGIYEQYF. V gene TRBV6-5 combines with J gene TRBJ2-7, with 8 bases aligning to TRBD1. Germline CDR1 reads MNHEY; CDR2 reads SVGAGI. CDR3 length: 16 amino acids. J lost 4 bases, V lost 2 bases, and 10 bases had no gene match.

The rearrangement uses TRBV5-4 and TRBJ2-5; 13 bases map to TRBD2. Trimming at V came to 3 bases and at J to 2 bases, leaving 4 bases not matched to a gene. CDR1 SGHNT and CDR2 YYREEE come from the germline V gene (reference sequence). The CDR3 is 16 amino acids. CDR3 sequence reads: CASSSGLAGTQETQYF. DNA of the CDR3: TGTGCCAGCAGCTCGGGACTAGCGGGGACTCAAGAGACCCAGTACTTC.

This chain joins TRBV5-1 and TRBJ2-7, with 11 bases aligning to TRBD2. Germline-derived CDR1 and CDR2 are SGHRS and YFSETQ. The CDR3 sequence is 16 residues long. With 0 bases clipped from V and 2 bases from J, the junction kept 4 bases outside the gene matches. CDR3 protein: CASSLATSGVTYEQYF. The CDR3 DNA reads TGCGCCAGCAGCTTGGCGACTAGCGGGGTAACCTACGAGCAGTACTTC.

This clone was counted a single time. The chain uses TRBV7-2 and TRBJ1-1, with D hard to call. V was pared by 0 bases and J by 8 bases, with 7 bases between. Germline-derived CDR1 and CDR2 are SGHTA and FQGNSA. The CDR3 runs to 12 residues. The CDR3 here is CASSLAWEEAFF. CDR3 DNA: TGTGCCAGCAGCTTAGCTTGGGAGGAAGCTTTCTTT.

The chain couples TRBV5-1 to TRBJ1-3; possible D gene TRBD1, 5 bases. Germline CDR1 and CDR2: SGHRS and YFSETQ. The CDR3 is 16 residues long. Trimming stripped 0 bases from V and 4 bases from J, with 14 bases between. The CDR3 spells CASSLVGLGAGNTIYF. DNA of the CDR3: TGCGCCAGCAGCTTGGTGGGACTAGGGGCCGGAAACACCATATATTTT.

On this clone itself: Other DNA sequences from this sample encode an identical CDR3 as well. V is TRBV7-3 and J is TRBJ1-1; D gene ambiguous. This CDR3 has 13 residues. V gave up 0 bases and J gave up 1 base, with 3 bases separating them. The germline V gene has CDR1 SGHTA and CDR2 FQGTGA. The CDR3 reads CASSLTRNTEAFF. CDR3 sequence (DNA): TGTGCCAGCAGCTTAACACGGAACACTGAAGCTTTCTTT.

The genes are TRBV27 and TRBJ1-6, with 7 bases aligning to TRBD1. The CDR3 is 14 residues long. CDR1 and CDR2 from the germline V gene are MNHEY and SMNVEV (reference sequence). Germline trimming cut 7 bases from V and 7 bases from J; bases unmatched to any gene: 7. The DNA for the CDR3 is TGTGCCAGCACTACCGGGACAGCCAATTCACCCCTCCACTTT. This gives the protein CASTTGTANSPLHF.

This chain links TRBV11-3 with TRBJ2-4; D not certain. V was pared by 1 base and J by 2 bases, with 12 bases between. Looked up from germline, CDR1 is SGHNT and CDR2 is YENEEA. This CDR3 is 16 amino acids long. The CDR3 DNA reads TGTGCCAGCAGCTTAGGACCCATTTGGCCCAAAAACATTCAGTACTTC. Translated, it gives CASSLGPIWPKNIQYF.

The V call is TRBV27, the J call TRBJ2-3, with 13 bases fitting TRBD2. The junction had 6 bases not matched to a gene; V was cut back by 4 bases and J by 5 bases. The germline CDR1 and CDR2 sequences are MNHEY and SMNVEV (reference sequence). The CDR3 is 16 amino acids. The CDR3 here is CASSSRLAGGLDTQYF. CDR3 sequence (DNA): TGTGCCAGCAGTTCGCGACTAGCGGGGGGACTAGATACGCAGTATTTT.

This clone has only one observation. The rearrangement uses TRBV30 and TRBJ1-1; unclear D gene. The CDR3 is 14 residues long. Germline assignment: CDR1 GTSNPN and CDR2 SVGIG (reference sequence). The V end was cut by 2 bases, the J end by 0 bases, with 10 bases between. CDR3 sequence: CAWSQLVMNTEAFF. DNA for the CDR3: TGTGCCTGGAGTCAGTTAGTAATGAACACTGAAGCTTTCTTT.

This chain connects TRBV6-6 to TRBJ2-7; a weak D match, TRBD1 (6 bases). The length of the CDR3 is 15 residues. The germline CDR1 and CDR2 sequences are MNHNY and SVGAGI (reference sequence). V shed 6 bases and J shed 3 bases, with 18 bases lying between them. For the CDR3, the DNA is TGTGCCAGCAGCCGAACCTTAAGACAGGTCTACGAGCAGTACTTC. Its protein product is CASSRTLRQVYEQYF.

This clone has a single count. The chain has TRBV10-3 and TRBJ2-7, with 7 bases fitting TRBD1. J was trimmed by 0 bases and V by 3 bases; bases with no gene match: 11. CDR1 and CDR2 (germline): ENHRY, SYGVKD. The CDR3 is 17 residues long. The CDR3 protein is CAISDVTPGQSSYEQYF. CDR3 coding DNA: TGTGCCATCAGTGACGTTACACCGGGACAGAGCTCCTACGAGCAGTACTTC.

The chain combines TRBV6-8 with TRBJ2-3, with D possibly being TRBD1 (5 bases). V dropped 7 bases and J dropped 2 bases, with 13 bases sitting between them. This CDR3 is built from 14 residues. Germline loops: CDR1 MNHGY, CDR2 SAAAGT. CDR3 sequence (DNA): TGTGCCAGCAAGAACAGGTTATACACAGATACGCAGTATTTT. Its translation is CASKNRLYTDTQYF.

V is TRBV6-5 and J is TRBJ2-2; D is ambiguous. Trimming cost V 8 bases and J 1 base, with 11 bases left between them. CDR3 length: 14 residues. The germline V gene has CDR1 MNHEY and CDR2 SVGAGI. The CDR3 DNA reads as TGTGCCAGCCTCTTAGGTTTGAACACCGGGGAGCTGTTTTTT. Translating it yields CASLLGLNTGELFF.

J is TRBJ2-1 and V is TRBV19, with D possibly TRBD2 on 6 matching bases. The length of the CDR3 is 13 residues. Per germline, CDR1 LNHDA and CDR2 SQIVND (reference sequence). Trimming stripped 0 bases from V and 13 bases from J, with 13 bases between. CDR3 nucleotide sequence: TGTGCCAGTAGTATAGAGGCTCTAGCGACCCAGTTCTTC. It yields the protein CASSIEALATQFF.

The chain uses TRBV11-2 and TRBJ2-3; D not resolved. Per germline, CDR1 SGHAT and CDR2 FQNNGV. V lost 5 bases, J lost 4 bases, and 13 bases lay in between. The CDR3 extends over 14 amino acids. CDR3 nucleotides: TGTGCCAGCAGCGAATCCCCAGGAGCAGATACGCAGTATTTT. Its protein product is CASSESPGADTQYF.

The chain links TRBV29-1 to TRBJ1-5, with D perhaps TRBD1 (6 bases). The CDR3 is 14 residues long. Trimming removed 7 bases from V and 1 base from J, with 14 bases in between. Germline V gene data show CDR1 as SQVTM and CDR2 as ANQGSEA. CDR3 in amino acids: CSAKTGLSNQPQHF. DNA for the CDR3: TGCAGCGCCAAGACAGGCCTAAGCAATCAGCCCCAGCATTTT.

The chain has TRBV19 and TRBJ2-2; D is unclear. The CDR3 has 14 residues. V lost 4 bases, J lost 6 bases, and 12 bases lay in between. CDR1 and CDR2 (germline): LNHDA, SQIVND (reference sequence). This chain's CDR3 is CASSKGSPPGELFF. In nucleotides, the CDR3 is TGTGCCAGTAGTAAGGGCAGTCCCCCCGGGGAGCTGTTTTTT.

The CDR3 region has the DNA TGTGCCTGGAGTGGAGGGACTAGCAGCCAAGAGACCCAGTACTTC. It specifies CAWSGGTSSQETQYF. The gene calls are TRBV30 and TRBJ2-5, with TRBD2 matching 9 bases. This CDR3 is 15 amino acids long. Looked up from germline, CDR1 is GTSNPN and CDR2 is SVGIG (reference sequence). With V trimmed by 1 base and J by 1 base, 4 bases remained unmatched.

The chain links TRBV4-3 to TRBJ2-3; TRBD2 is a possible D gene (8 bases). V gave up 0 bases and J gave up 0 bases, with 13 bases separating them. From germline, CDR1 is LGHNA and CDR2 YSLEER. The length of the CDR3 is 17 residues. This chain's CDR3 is CASSQETGGGSTDTQYF. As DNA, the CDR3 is TGCGCCAGCAGCCAAGAAACGGGAGGGGGCAGCACAGATACGCAGTATTTT.

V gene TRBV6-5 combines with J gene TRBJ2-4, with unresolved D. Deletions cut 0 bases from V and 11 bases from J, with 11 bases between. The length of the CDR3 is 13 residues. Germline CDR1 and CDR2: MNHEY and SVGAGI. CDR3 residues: CASSYSILAVQYF. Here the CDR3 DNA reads TGTGCCAGCAGTTACTCGATTTTGGCAGTTCAGTACTTC.

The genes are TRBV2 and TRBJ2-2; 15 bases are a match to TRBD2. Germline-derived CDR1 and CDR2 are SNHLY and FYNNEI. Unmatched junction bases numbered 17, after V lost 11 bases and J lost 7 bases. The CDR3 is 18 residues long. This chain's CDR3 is CAAGGGLAGGPSHGELFF. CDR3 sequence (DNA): TGTGCCGCGGGCGGAGGACTAGCGGGAGGGCCGAGTCACGGGGAGCTGTTTTTT.

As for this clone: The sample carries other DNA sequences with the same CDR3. CDR3 sequence: CASAPGQQETQYF. The CDR3 bases are TGTGCCAGTGCCCCGGGACAGCAAGAGACCCAGTACTTC. The chain combines TRBV19 with TRBJ2-5; TRBD1 matches at 7 bases. CDR3 length: 13 residues. The ends lost 8 bases at V and 2 bases at J; junction bases unmatched: 5. CDR1 is LNHDA, CDR2 SQIVND, per germline (reference sequence).

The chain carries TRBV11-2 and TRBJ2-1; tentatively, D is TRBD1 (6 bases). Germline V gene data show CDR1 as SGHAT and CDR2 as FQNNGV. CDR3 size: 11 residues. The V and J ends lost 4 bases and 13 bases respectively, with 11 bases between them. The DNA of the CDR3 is TGTGCCAGCAGCTCCCAGGGGACACAGTTCTTC. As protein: CASSSQGTQFF.

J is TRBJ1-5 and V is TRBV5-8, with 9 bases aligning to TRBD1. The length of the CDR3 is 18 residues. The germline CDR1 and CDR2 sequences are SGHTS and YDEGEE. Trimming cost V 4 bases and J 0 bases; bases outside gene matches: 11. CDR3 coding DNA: TGTGCCAGCAGCGAACGGACAGGGGCCCTTTATAGCAATCAGCCCCAGCATTTT. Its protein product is CASSERTGALYSNQPQHF.

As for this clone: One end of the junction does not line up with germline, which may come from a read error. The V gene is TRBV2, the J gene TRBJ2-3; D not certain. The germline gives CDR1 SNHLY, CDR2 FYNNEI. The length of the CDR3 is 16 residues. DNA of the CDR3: TGTACCAGCAGTGGACGGGCGCCGGCTCAGACAGATACGCAGTATTTT. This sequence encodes CTSSGRAPAQTDTQYF.

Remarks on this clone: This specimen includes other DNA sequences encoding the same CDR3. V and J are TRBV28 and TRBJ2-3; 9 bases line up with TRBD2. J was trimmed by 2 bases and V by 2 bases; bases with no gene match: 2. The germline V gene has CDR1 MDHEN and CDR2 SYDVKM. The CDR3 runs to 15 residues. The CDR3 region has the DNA TGTGCCAGCAGTTTAGCGGGGGGGGCCACAGATACGCAGTATTTT. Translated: CASSLAGGATDTQYF.

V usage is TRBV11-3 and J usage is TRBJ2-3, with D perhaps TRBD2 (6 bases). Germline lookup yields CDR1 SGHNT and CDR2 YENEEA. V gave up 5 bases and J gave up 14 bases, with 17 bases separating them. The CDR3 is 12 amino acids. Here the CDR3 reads CASSLRDSARYF. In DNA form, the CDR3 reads TGTGCCAGCAGCCTCAGGGACTCCGCCCGGTATTTT.

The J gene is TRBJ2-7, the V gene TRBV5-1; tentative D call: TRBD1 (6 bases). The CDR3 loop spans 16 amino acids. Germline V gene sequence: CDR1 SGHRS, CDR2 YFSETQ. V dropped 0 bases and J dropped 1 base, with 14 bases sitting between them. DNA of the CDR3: TGCGCCAGCAGCTTGGTTCAGGGGTCACAATCCTACGAGCAGTACTTC. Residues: CASSLVQGSQSYEQYF.